The T cell receptor beta chain described here comes from a study of OX40 agonist ivuxolimab in advanced cancers. Study outcomes and limitations: What antigens the expanded peripheral T cells recognized was never established. Expansion of clones was among the lowest in partial responders at 0.1-3.0 mg/kg.

The germline V gene has CDR1 SEHNR and CDR2 FQNEAQ (reference sequence). The CDR3 has 17 residues. Trimming removed 5 bases at V and 1 base at J, with 15 bases between. Autoimmune disease history or systemic immunosuppression barred patients. Here immunoSEQ multiplex PCR was the method, and the copy in TCRdb shows in-frame clones only, minus some. The sample shows roughly 82,000 clones, 70% to 90% of them seen only once. Comment on this clone: What it recognizes is unknown.

The sample in question was CD4+ or CD8+ T cells sorted from blood, obtained in a trial of the OX40 agonist ivuxolimab. The clonotype comes from an adult with an advanced solid tumor such as melanoma, head and neck, liver or kidney cancer. The chain has TRBV7-9 and TRBJ2-6; D might be TRBD2 (5 bases). CDR3 residues: CASSPPLRVSGANVLTF. CDR3 DNA sequence: TGTGCCAGCAGCCCCCCCCTGCGGGTGTCTGGGGCCAACGTCCTGACTTTC. The variable domain in full, completed from reference TRBV7-9 and TRBJ2-6, reads DTGVSQNPRHKITKRGQNVTFRCDPISEHNRLYWYRQTLGQGPEFLTYFQNEAQLEKSRLLSDRFSAERPKGSFSTLEIQRTEQGDSAMYLCASSPPLRVSGANVLTFGAGSRLTVL.